These 27 T cell receptor beta chains were all obtained from the same sample, sequenced in a study of shared clonotypes between healthy human individuals. Repertoires were generated with immunoSEQ multiplex PCR, while TCRdb's copy carries only in-frame clones and drops some. In the table there are roughly 2,000,000 clones, approximately 95% of which are singletons. As defined, naive CD8 cells were CD45RO-negative and positively selected for CCR7, with terminally differentiated effector memory CD45RA+ cells excluded. Source material: naive CD8+ T cells sorted from blood. These receptors were obtained from a man between 18 and 35 years old in good health.

The rearrangement links TRBV30 to TRBJ2-7; 7 bases fit TRBD1. The V gene end was trimmed by 0 bases and the J gene end by 6 bases; junction bases not matched to a gene: 8. CDR1 and CDR2 from the germline V gene are GTSNPN and SVGIG (reference sequence). This CDR3 spans 14 amino acids. CDR3 region: CAWSVGQGDGEQYF. The CDR3 nucleotides read TGTGCCTGGAGTGTAGGGCAGGGGGACGGCGAGCAGTACTTC.

The chain recombines TRBV27 with TRBJ1-4, with no clear D. The CDR3 length is 12 residues. The germline CDR1 and CDR2 sequences are MNHEY and SMNVEV (reference sequence). Between the trimmed V and J ends, which lost 6 bases and 4 bases, there was a span of 6 bases. The CDR3 reads CASSRINEKLFF. CDR3 DNA: TGTGCCAGCAGCCGCATTAATGAAAAACTGTTTTTT. The full variable domain, its missing parts supplied by reference TRBV27 and TRBJ1-4, is EAQVTQNPRYLITVTGKKLTVTCSQNMNHEYMSWYRQDPGLGLRQIYYSMNVEVTDKGDVPEGYKVSRKEKRNFPLILESPSPNQTSLYFCASSRINEKLFFGSGTQLSVL.

Comments on this clone: This specimen includes other DNA sequences encoding the same CDR3. In DNA form, the CDR3 reads TGTGCCAGCAGCCCCCCGGGCAGCTACGAGCAGTACTTC. It translates to CASSPPGSYEQYF. The chain couples TRBV7-9 to TRBJ2-7; D not resolved. V was clipped by 5 bases and J by 3 bases, with 11 bases between them. The germline gives CDR1 SEHNR, CDR2 FQNEAQ (reference sequence). The CDR3 is made up of 13 amino acids.

The V and J genes are TRBV30 and TRBJ2-1, with D tentatively TRBD1 (6 bases). The CDR3 covers 12 residues. Germline V gene sequence: CDR1 GTSNPN, CDR2 SVGIG (reference sequence). V was clipped by 1 base and J by 14 bases, with 15 bases between them. CDR3 sequence reads: CAWSDTGFNEFF. The CDR3 nucleotides are TGTGCCTGGAGTGACACAGGGTTTAATGAGTTCTTC. Using reference TRBV30 and TRBJ2-1 for the parts outside the CDR3, the full variable domain is SQTIHQWPATLVQPVGSPLSLECTVEGTSNPNLYWYRQAAGRGLQLLFYSVGIGQISSEVPQNLSASRPQDRQFILSSKKLLLSDSGFYLCAWSDTGFNEFFGPGTRLTVL.

V usage is TRBV5-1 and J usage is TRBJ2-5; no reliable D call. The CDR3 consists of 15 residues. V dropped 0 bases and J dropped 1 base, with 10 bases sitting between them. Germline loops: CDR1 SGHRS, CDR2 YFSETQ. Written as DNA, the CDR3 is TGCGCCAGCAGCTTGGCCCCGGGCAGCCAAGAGACCCAGTACTTC. Translated, it gives CASSLAPGSQETQYF.

The V and J genes are TRBV10-1 and TRBJ2-1; TRBD2 agrees at 8 bases. Germline assignment: CDR1 WNHNN and CDR2 SYGVQD (reference sequence). CDR3 length: 16 amino acids. The V and J ends lost 1 base and 5 bases, in that order; junction bases with no gene match: 7. The DNA for the CDR3 is TGCGCCAGCAGTGAGTTTCCTAGCGGGTCTAACAATGAGCAGTTCTTC. Translating it yields CASSEFPSGSNNEQFF.

J is TRBJ2-3 and V is TRBV7-2; D gene unclear. This CDR3 spans 14 amino acids. In germline, CDR1 is SGHTA, CDR2 FQGNSA. V lost 1 base, J lost 2 bases, and 7 bases lay in between. CDR3 sequence: CASSLGPYTDTQYF. The DNA for the CDR3 is TGTGCCAGCAGCTTAGGTCCCTACACAGATACGCAGTATTTT.

The chain is built from TRBV30 and TRBJ1-4; D is uncertain. Looked up from germline, CDR1 is GTSNPN and CDR2 is SVGIG (reference sequence). V lost 5 bases to trimming and J lost 7 bases, with 14 bases between them. This CDR3 comprises 13 residues. CDR3 sequence: CAWAREEGEKLFF. The CDR3, as DNA: TGTGCCTGGGCCCGGGAAGAGGGTGAAAAACTGTTTTTT.

The genes are TRBV7-3 and TRBJ2-1, with 13 bases aligning to TRBD2. J lost 5 bases, V lost 0 bases, and 13 bases had no gene match. The length of the CDR3 is 20 residues. Germline CDR1 is SGHTA and CDR2 is FQGTGA. DNA of the CDR3: TGTGCCAGCAGCTTAACCCTCGGACTAGCGGGGGCCCATTCGAACAATGAGCAGTTCTTC. It specifies CASSLTLGLAGAHSNNEQFF.

The V call is TRBV6-5, the J call TRBJ2-2; the match to TRBD1 covers 8 bases. The germline V gene has CDR1 MNHEY and CDR2 SVGAGI. CDR3 length equals 15 residues. J gave up 3 bases and V 5 bases, and 5 bases lay outside the gene matches. The CDR3 sequence is CASSTGQGHTGELFF. Written as DNA, the CDR3 is TGTGCCAGCAGTACCGGACAGGGCCACACCGGGGAGCTGTTTTTT.

The chain combines TRBV11-2 with TRBJ1-1, with D possibly TRBD1 on 6 matching bases. The germline V gene encodes CDR1 SGHAT and CDR2 FQNNGV. Trimming stripped 3 bases from V and 1 base from J, with 9 bases between. CDR3 size: 14 residues. The CDR3 DNA is TGTGCCAGCAGCTTTAGGGGGACGAACACTGAAGCTTTCTTT. Its protein is CASSFRGTNTEAFF.

This sequence joins TRBV14 and TRBJ1-6; no clear D. The germline V and J ends were trimmed by 4 bases and 7 bases, with 14 bases remaining between them. The CDR3 sequence is 15 residues long. Germline CDR1 SGHDN, CDR2 FVKESK. The CDR3: CASSPRVAINSPLHF. The CDR3 region has the DNA TGTGCCAGCAGCCCAAGAGTGGCCATCAATTCACCCCTCCACTTT.

The gene calls are TRBV12-5 and TRBJ2-7; D not resolved. Germline-derived CDR1 and CDR2 are LGHNT and FRNRAP. The germline V and J ends were trimmed by 3 bases and 2 bases, with 5 bases remaining between them. The CDR3 has 12 amino acids. CDR3: CASGFAPYEQYF. For the CDR3, the DNA is TGTGCTAGTGGTTTCGCCCCCTACGAGCAGTACTTC.

CDR3: CASSSRTTWNQPQHF. Here the CDR3 DNA reads TGTGCCAGCAGTTCCCGGACGACTTGGAATCAGCCCCAGCATTTT. The V gene is TRBV28, the J gene TRBJ1-5; D call uncertain. V dropped 4 bases and J dropped 4 bases, with 14 bases sitting between them. This CDR3 comprises 15 residues. CDR1 is MDHEN and CDR2 is SYDVKM in the germline V gene.

V is TRBV9 and J is TRBJ2-5, with 12 nucleotides matching TRBD1. Germline CDR1 reads SGDLS; CDR2 reads YYNGEE. Trimming removed 3 bases from V and 5 bases from J; junction bases left unmatched: 8. The CDR3 contains 16 residues. The CDR3 coding sequence is TGTGCCAGCAGCGCGGGGGGACAGGGGGCGCTGGAGACCCAGTACTTC. It codes for CASSAGGQGALETQYF.

The chain employs TRBV6-5 and TRBJ1-1, with 7 positions matching TRBD1. Trimming took 6 bases from V and 1 from J; bases not matched to a gene: 5. Per germline, CDR1 MNHEY and CDR2 SVGAGI. The CDR3 sequence is 14 residues long. The CDR3 sequence: CASSRTGGNTEAFF. The CDR3, as DNA: TGTGCCAGCAGCCGGACAGGCGGGAACACTGAAGCTTTCTTT.

This clone came up once. The chain links TRBV27 to TRBJ2-7, with D perhaps assigned TRBD1 or TRBD2 (5 bases each). The V end was cut by 0 bases, the J end by 5 bases, with 14 bases between. CDR1 and CDR2 from the germline V gene are MNHEY and SMNVEV (reference sequence). The CDR3 consists of 15 residues. The CDR3 loop is CASSLSMGTSNEQYF. Here the CDR3 DNA reads TGTGCCAGCAGTTTATCGATGGGGACGTCCAACGAGCAGTACTTC.

The rearrangement links TRBV4-2 to TRBJ2-3; 7 bases match TRBD2. The trim removed 4 bases at V and 4 bases at J, leaving 5 bases unmatched. The CDR3 totals 14 residues. Germline lookup yields CDR1 LGHNA and CDR2 YNFKEQ. The CDR3 DNA reads as TGTGCCAGCAGCCGTGGACTAGGTTCAGATACGCAGTATTTT. It yields the protein CASSRGLGSDTQYF.

The chain is built from TRBV27 and TRBJ1-2; a possible D gene is TRBD1 (6 bases). Per germline, CDR1 MNHEY and CDR2 SMNVEV (reference sequence). This CDR3 is built from 14 residues. V lost 2 bases and J lost 4, with 11 bases in between. The CDR3 region has the DNA TGTGCCAGCAGTTTAAGGGGGACTTCCTATGGCTACACCTTC. Residues: CASSLRGTSYGYTF.

The gene calls are TRBV28 and TRBJ2-5, with D maybe TRBD1 (5 bases). Germline CDR1 is MDHEN and CDR2 is SYDVKM. V was clipped by 3 bases and J by 2 bases, with 10 bases between them. CDR3 length: 14 residues. CDR3 protein: CASSFTGYQETQYF. CDR3 sequence (DNA): TGTGCCAGCAGTTTCACAGGCTATCAAGAGACCCAGTACTTC.

This clone was found once. The chain combines TRBV6-5 with TRBJ2-7; possibly TRBD1 or TRBD2 for D (6 bases each). Germline lookup yields CDR1 MNHEY and CDR2 SVGAGI. CDR3 length equals 16 residues. Between the trimmed V and J ends, which lost 0 bases and 1 base, there was a span of 13 bases. Written as DNA, the CDR3 is TGTGCCAGCAGTTACTCGACTGGGGGGACATCCTACGAGCAGTACTTC. Translation: CASSYSTGGTSYEQYF.

V and J are TRBV5-4 and TRBJ2-7; 8 bases fit TRBD1. Per the germline V gene, CDR1 is SGHNT and CDR2 is YYREEE (reference sequence). The junction had 10 bases not matched to a gene; V was cut back by 0 bases and J by 5 bases. This CDR3 has 16 residues. The CDR3 region is CASSLEVSGGGDEQYF. The CDR3 coding sequence is TGTGCCAGCAGCTTGGAGGTCTCAGGGGGCGGCGACGAGCAGTACTTC.

V and J are TRBV19 and TRBJ1-1; TRBD1 is a possible D gene (6 bases). This CDR3 has 11 residues. Germline CDR1 is LNHDA and CDR2 is SQIVND (reference sequence). Trimming shortened V by 6 bases and J by 7 bases, and 9 bases separated the two germline ends. The CDR3 coding sequence is TGTGCCAGTAGCCAGGGGCTTGAAGCTTTCTTT. It encodes CASSQGLEAFF. Combining the CDR3 with reference TRBV19 and TRBJ1-1 gives the whole variable domain DGGITQSPKYLFRKEGQNVTLSCEQNLNHDAMYWYRQDPGQGLRLIYYSQIVNDFQKGDIAEGYSVSREKKESFPLTVTSAQKNPTAFYLCASSQGLEAFFGQGTRLTVV.

V and J are TRBV28 and TRBJ1-4; TRBD1 is a possible D gene (5 bases). Germline values: CDR1 MDHEN, CDR2 SYDVKM. Trimming took 5 bases from V and 0 from J, leaving 13 bases between them. This CDR3 spans 16 amino acids. The CDR3 DNA is TGTGCCAGCAGTGGGCAAGGGGAAGCAACTAATGAAAAACTGTTTTTT. Encoded protein: CASSGQGEATNEKLFF.

The J gene is TRBJ2-7, the V gene TRBV5-6; 8 nucleotides align to TRBD2. The CDR3 is 15 amino acids. The germline V gene encodes CDR1 SGHDT and CDR2 YYEEEE. V dropped 0 bases and J dropped 4; count of bases not matched to a gene: 6. CDR3 loop: CASSLDGLASYEQYF. The CDR3 DNA sequence: TGTGCCAGCAGCTTGGATGGACTAGCTTCGTACGAGCAGTACTTC.

About this clone: The identical CDR3 is also encoded by other nucleotide sequences in the sample. This chain joins TRBV15 and TRBJ2-7; TRBD2 aligns across 9 bases. This CDR3 is built from 14 residues. V lost 4 bases, J lost 2 bases, and 3 bases stayed unmatched. Germline V gene lookup returns CDR1 LNHNV and CDR2 YYDKDF (reference sequence). The chain's CDR3 is CATSTLAGTYEQYF. CDR3 coding DNA: TGTGCCACCAGCACGCTAGCGGGAACCTACGAGCAGTACTTC.

J is TRBJ2-7 and V is TRBV6-1; 8 bases agree with TRBD1. V trimming: 2 bases; J trimming: 1 base; junction bases outside the gene matches: 1. Germline-derived CDR1 and CDR2 are MNHNS and SASEGT. There are 14 residues in the CDR3. The CDR3: CASSERDRSYEQYF. CDR3 bases: TGTGCCAGCAGTGAAAGGGACAGGTCCTACGAGCAGTACTTC.